This record covers a single T cell receptor (beta chain). Its antigen is still unknown. The V end lost 0 bases, the J end lost 1 base, and 6 bases lay between the germline ends. This CDR3 is 13 amino acids long. Germline V lookup: CDR1 GTSNPN, CDR2 SVGIG (reference sequence). Using immunoSEQ multiplex PCR, the repertoire was profiled, and TCRdb retains in-frame clones only, with some absent. The top ten clones hold 6.9% of a sample with about 86,000 clones, almost 90% of them seen once. These data originate in a study of T cell responses to AZD1222 COVID-19 vaccine. Regarding the study as a whole: Elevations in Spike-specific TCR breadth and depth followed administration of two AZD1222 doses.

This receptor was obtained from an adult who received the AZD1222 COVID-19 vaccine. This chain joins TRBV30 and TRBJ1-1, with D tentatively TRBD1 (5 bases). This specimen was peripheral blood, taken 28 days after the second AZD1222 dose. The CDR3 bases are TGTGCCTGGAGTGTACAGGCGAACACTGAAGCTTTCTTT. This sequence encodes CAWSVQANTEAFF.